These 9 T cell receptor beta chains came from one sample sequenced in a study of blood T cell repertoires in COVID-19 (dated by TCRdb to the early 2020s). Receptor libraries were prepared by the immunoSEQ multiplex PCR assay. Not all clones reach the TCRdb copy of this immuneACCESS table, which keeps in-frame sequences only. Checked studies attribute under half of the gap to unresolved V genes and leave the rest unexplained. The table for this sample lists approximately 120,000 clones; about 88% of them were counted only once. Approximately 1.1% of the sample rests with the top ten. Sequencing was carried out using peripheral blood. Receptor source: an elderly woman with acute or convalescent COVID-19.

The V call is TRBV5-1, the J call TRBJ2-5; 9 bases align to TRBD1. The germline V gene encodes CDR1 SGHRS and CDR2 YFSETQ. The CDR3 spans 17 residues. J lost 4 bases, V lost 4 bases, and 14 bases had no gene match. The CDR3, as DNA: TGCGCCAGCAGCCCGGGGACAGGGTCGCAGGGTACAGAGACCCAGTACTTC. Residues: CASSPGTGSQGTETQYF.

The gene calls are TRBV6-6 and TRBJ1-2, with TRBD1 matching over 9 bases. The trim removed 0 bases at V and 3 bases at J, leaving 5 bases unmatched. Germline V gives CDR1 MNHNY, CDR2 SVGAGI (reference sequence). The CDR3 is made up of 16 amino acids. The CDR3 here is CASSYSGQGSDYGYTF. The DNA for the CDR3 is TGTGCCAGCAGTTACTCGGGACAGGGAAGCGACTATGGCTACACCTTC.

V gene TRBV7-2 combines with J gene TRBJ2-6, with D possibly being TRBD1 (6 bases). V was shortened by 2 bases and J by 1 base, with 18 bases between the two germline ends. Germline V gene data show CDR1 as SGHTA and CDR2 as FQGNSA. The CDR3 is 19 amino acids. The CDR3 DNA reads as TGTGCCAGCAGCTTACAATCGGGACACCGACTGTCTGGGGCCAACGTCCTGACTTTC. This encodes CASSLQSGHRLSGANVLTF.

V is TRBV15 and J is TRBJ2-7; 7 bases align to TRBD1. The J segment lost 2 bases and the V segment lost 3 bases, leaving 10 bases of the junction unmatched. Germline lookup yields CDR1 LNHNV and CDR2 YYDKDF (reference sequence). The CDR3 sequence is 16 residues long. In nucleotides, the CDR3 is TGTGCCACCAGCAGGAACTTGGGCGACAGGGCCTACGAGCAGTACTTC. Translated: CATSRNLGDRAYEQYF.

This chain connects TRBV7-2 to TRBJ2-5; D is undetermined. V was clipped by 5 bases and J by 1 base, with 2 bases between them. Germline lookup yields CDR1 SGHTA and CDR2 FQGNSA. The CDR3 consists of 11 residues. CDR3 DNA: TGTGCCAGCAGCCGCCAAGAGACCCAGTACTTC. This encodes CASSRQETQYF.

This chain links TRBV2 with TRBJ1-1, with TRBD1 matching over 8 bases. This CDR3 contains 14 residues. Per germline, CDR1 SNHLY and CDR2 FYNNEI. V gave up 3 bases and J gave up 6 bases; unmatched junction bases: 6. The CDR3: CASSERQGRAEAFF. CDR3 bases: TGTGCCAGCAGTGAGCGACAGGGGAGGGCTGAAGCTTTCTTT.

This sequence joins TRBV2 and TRBJ1-2; 9 bases match TRBD1. Looked up from germline, CDR1 is SNHLY and CDR2 is FYNNEI. Losses at the gene ends were 3 bases for V and 13 bases for J; bases not matched to a gene: 9. The CDR3 loop spans 13 amino acids. The DNA for the CDR3 is TGTGCCAGCAGTGAGCTTATGACAGGGGGAAGCACCTTC. Protein product: CASSELMTGGSTF.

The chain joins TRBV7-8 to TRBJ1-5, with 7 bases matching TRBD1. The CDR3 length is 16 residues. Germline CDR1 and CDR2: SGHVS and FQNEAQ. V trimming: 0 bases; J trimming: 2 bases; junction bases outside the gene matches: 4. Here the CDR3 DNA reads TGTGCCAGCAGCTTAGCTACCGGGACAGGCAATCAGCCCCAGCATTTT. Residues: CASSLATGTGNQPQHF.

The chain employs TRBV19 and TRBJ1-5; possible D gene TRBD1, 5 bases. Per germline, CDR1 LNHDA and CDR2 SQIVND (reference sequence). CDR3 size: 16 residues. Trimming stripped 4 bases from V and 2 bases from J, with 15 bases between. CDR3 DNA: TGTGCCAGTAGTAGGGGTCGGCAACAGGGCAATCAGCCCCAGCATTTT. Translation: CASSRGRQQGNQPQHF.